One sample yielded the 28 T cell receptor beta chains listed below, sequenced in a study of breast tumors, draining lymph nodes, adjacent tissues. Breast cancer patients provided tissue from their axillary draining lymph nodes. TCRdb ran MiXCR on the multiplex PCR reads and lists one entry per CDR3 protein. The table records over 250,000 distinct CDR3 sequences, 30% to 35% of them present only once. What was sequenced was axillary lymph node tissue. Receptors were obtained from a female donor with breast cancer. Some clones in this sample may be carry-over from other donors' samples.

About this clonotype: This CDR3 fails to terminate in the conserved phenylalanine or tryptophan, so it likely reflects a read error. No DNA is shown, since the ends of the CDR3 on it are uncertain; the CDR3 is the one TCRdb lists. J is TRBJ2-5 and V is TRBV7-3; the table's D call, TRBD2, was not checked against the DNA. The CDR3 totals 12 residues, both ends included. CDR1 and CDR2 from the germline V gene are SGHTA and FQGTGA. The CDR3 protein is CASSLGGETQHL.

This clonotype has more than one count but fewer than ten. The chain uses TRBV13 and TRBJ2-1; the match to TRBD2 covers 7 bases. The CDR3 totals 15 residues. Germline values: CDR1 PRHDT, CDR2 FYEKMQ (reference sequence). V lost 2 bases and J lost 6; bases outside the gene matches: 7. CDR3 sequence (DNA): TGTGCCAGCAGCTTACATGGGGGAGGGATCAATGAGCAGTTCTTC. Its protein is CASSLHGGGINEQFF.

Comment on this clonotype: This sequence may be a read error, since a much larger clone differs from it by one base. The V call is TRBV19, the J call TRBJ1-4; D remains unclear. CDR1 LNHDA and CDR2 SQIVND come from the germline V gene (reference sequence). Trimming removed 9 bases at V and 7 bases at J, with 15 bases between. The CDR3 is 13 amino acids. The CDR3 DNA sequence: TGTGCCAGCAGGACTTTGACGATTGAAAAACTGTTTTTT. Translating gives CASRTLTIEKLFF. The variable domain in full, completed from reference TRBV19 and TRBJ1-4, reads DGGITQSPKYLFRKEGQNVTLSCEQNLNHDAMYWYRQDPGQGLRLIYYSQIVNDFQKGDIAEGYSVSREKKESFPLTVTSAQKNPTAFYLCASRTLTIEKLFFGSGTQLSVL.

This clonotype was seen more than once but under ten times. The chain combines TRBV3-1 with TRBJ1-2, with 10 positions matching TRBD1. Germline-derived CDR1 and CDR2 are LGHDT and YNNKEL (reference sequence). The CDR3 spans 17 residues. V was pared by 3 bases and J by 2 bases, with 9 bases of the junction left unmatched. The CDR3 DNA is TGTGCCAGCAGCCATTATCAGGGACAGGGGCCGAACTATGGCTACACCTTC. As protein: CASSHYQGQGPNYGYTF.

Here the CDR3 DNA reads TGTGCCAGCAGCTTGGATGGATCCTCCTACAATGAGCAGTTCTTC. The encoded protein is CASSLDGSSYNEQFF. The V and J genes are TRBV5-6 and TRBJ2-1, with D uncertain. The CDR3 is 15 residues long. Trimming pared 0 bases from V and 0 bases from J, leaving 7 bases between. Germline values: CDR1 SGHDT, CDR2 YYEEEE.

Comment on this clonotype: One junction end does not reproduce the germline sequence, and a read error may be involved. CDR3 sequence: CASSENQGGNVLTF. As DNA, the CDR3 is TGTGCCAGCAGTGAAAACCAGGGGGGCAACGTCCTGACTTTC. The chain couples TRBV6-1 to TRBJ2-6; tentative D call: TRBD1 (7 bases). CDR1 MNHNS and CDR2 SASEGT come from the germline V gene. There are 14 residues in the CDR3.

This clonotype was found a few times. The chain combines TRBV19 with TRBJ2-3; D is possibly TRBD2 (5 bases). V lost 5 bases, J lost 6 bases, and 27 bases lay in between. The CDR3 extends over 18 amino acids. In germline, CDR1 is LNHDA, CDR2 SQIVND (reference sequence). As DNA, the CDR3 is TGTGCCAGTAGTGAAAGTGTTTTTACGAGAGGGCCTAGGGATACGCAGTATTTT. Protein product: CASSESVFTRGPRDTQYF.

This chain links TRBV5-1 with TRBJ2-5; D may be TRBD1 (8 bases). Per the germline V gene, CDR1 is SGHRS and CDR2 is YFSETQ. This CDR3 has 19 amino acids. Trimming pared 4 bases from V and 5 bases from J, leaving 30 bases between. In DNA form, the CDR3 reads TGCGCCAGCAGCCACCTAGGACAGGGCAATGAGCGGGATGGGGAGACCCAGTACTTC. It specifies CASSHLGQGNERDGETQYF.

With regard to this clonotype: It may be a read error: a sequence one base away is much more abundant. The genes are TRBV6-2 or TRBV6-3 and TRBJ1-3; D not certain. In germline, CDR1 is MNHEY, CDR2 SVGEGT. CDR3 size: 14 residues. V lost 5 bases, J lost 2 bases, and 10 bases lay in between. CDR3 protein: CASSHGATGNTIYF. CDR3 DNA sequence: TGTGCCAGCAGTCACGGAGCTACTGGAAACACCATATATTTT.

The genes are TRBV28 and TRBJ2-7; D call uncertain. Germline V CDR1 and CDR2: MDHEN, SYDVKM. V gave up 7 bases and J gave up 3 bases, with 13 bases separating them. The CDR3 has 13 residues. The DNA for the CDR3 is TGTGCCAGCAACCTTAACCCTAGCTACGAGCAGTACTTC. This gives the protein CASNLNPSYEQYF.

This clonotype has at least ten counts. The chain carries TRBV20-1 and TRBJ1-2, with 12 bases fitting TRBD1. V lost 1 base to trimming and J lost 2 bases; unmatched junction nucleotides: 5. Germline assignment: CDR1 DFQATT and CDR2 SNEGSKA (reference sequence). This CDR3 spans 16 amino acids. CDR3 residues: CSARGGQGAINYGYTF. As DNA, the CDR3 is TGCAGTGCTAGAGGGGGACAGGGGGCTATCAACTATGGCTACACCTTC.

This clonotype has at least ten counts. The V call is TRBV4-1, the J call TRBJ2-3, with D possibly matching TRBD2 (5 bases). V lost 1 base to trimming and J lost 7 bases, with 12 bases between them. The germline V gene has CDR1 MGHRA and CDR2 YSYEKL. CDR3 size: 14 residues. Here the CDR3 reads CASSQGETTNTQYF. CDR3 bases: TGCGCCAGCAGCCAAGGGGAGACAACCAATACGCAGTATTTT.

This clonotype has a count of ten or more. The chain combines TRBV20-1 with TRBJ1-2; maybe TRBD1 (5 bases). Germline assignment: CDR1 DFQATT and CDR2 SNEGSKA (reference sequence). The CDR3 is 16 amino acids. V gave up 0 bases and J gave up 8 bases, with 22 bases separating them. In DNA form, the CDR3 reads TGCAGTGCTAGAGACCCCTCCTACGGGGGGATTTTCGGCTACACCTTC. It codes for CSARDPSYGGIFGYTF.

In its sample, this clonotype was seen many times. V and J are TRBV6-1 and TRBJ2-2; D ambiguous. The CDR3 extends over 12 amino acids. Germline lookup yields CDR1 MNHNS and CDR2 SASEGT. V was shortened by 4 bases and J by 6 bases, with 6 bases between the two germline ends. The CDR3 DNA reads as TGTGCCAGCAGTGGACACTCCGGGGAGCTGTTTTTT. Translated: CASSGHSGELFF.

The CDR3 region has the DNA TGCGCCAGCAGTGAGTCAGGGACTAGCGGGCAAGAGACCCAGTACTTC. This gives the protein CASSESGTSGQETQYF. The V gene is TRBV10-1, the J gene TRBJ2-5; 12 positions agree with TRBD2. The CDR3 length is 16 residues. Germline trimming cut 0 bases from V and 2 bases from J; bases unmatched to any gene: 1. CDR1 and CDR2 from the germline V gene are WNHNN and SYGVQD (reference sequence).

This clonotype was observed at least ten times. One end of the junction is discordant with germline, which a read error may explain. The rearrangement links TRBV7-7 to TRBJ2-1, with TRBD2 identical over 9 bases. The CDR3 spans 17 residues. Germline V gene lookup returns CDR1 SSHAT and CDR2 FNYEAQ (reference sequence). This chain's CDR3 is CASSLGAAGGAYNEQFF. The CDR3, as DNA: TGTGCTAGCAGCTTAGGGGCAGCGGGAGGAGCCTACAATGAGCAGTTCTTC.

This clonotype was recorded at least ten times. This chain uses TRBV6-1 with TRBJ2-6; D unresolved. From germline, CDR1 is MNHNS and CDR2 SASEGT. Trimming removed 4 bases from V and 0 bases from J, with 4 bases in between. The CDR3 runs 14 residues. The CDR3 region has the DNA TGTGCCAGCAGTGGGATCTCTGGGGCCAACGTCCTGACTTTC. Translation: CASSGISGANVLTF.

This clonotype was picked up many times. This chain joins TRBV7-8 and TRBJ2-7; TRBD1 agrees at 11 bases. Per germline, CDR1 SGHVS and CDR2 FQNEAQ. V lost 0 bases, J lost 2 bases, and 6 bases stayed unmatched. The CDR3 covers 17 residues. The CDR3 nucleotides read TGTGCCAGCAGCTTAGCCTTGGGGGGACAGGGGGCCTACGAGCAGTACTTC. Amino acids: CASSLALGGQGAYEQYF.

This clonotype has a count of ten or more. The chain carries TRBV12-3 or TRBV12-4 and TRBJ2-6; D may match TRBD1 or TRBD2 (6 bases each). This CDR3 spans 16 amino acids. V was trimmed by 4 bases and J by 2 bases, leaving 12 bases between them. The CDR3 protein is CASSSEGGPGANVLTF. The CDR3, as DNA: TGTGCCAGCAGTTCGGAGGGGGGTCCTGGGGCCAACGTCCTGACTTTC.

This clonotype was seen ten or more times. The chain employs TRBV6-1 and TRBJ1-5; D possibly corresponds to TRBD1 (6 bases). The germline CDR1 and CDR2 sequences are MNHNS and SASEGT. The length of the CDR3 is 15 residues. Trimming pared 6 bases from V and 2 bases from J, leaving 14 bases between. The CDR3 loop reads CASRGSQGRNQPQHF. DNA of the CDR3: TGTGCCAGCAGGGGCTCACAGGGCCGCAATCAGCCCCAGCATTTT.

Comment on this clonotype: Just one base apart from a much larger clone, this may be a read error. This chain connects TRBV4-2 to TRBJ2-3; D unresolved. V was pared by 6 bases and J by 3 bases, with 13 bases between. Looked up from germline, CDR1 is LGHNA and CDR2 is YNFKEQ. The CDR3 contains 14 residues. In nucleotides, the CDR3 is TGTGCCAGCAGACAATTGGGAAGGACAGATACGCAGTATTTT. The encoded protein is CASRQLGRTDTQYF.

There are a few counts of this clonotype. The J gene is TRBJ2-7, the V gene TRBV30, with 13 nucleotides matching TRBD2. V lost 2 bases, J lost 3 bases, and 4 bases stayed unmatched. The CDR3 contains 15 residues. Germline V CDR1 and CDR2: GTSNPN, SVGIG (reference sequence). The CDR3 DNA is TGTGCCTGGAGTCCCGGGACTAGCGGGGACTACGAGCAGTACTTC. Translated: CAWSPGTSGDYEQYF.

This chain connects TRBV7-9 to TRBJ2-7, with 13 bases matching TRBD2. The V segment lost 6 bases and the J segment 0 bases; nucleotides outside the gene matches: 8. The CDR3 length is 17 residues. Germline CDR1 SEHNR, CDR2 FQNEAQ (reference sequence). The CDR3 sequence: CASSSPTSGRFSYEQYF. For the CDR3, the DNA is TGTGCCAGCAGTTCCCCGACTAGCGGGAGGTTCTCCTACGAGCAGTACTTC.

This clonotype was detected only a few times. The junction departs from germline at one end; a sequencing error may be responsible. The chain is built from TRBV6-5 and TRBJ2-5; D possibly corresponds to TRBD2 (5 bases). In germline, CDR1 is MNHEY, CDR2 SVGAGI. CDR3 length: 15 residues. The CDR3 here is CASSHSRVFVGTQYF. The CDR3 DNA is TGTGCCAGCAGTCACTCGAGGGTCTTTGTAGGGACCCAGTACTTC.

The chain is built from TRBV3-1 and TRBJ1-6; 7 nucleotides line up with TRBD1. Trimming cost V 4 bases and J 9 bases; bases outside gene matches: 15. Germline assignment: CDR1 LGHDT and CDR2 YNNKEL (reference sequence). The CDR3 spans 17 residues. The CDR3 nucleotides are TGTGCCAGCAGCCTTGGGACAGTAGGACTGGCGGGTTCACCCCTCCACTTT. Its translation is CASSLGTVGLAGSPLHF.

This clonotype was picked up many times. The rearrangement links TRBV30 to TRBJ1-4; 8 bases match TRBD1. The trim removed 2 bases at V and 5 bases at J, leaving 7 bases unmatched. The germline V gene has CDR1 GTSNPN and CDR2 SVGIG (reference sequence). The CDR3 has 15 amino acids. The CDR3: CAWSRTGLKNEKLFF. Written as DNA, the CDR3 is TGTGCCTGGAGTAGGACAGGGTTAAAAAATGAAAAACTGTTTTTT.

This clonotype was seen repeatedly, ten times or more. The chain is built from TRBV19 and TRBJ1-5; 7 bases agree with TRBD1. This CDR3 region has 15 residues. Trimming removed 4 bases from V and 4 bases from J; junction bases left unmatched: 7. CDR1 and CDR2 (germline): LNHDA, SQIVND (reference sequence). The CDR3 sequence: CASSSRDRSNQPQHF. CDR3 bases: TGTGCCAGTAGTAGCCGGGACAGATCGAATCAGCCCCAGCATTTT.

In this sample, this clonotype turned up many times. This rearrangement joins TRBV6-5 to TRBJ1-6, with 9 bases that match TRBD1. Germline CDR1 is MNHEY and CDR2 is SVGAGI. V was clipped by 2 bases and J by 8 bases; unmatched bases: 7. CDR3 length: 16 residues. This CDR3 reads CASSYDGTGRYSPLHF. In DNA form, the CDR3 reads TGTGCCAGCAGTTACGACGGGACAGGGAGGTATTCACCCCTCCACTTT.